Presented here are 27 T cell receptor beta chains from one specimen sequenced in a study of OX40 agonist ivuxolimab in advanced cancers. Some clones are missing from TCRdb's copy, which holds only in-frame ones; the method was immunoSEQ multiplex PCR. Among 60,000 to 75,000 clones, about 88% were seen once, and the ten largest hold 3.5% to 5%. Source: CD4+ or CD8+ T cells sorted from blood, taken in a trial of the OX40 agonist ivuxolimab. These receptors were taken from an adult with an advanced solid tumor such as melanoma, head and neck, liver or kidney cancer.

In DNA, the CDR3 is TGTGCTAGTGGTTTGGACGATTTCGGACACTCTGAAGCTTTCTTT. It codes for CASGLDDFGHSEAFF. The gene calls are TRBV12-5 and TRBJ1-1, with TRBD1 as a possible D gene (5 bases). The CDR3 is made up of 15 amino acids. The germline CDR1 and CDR2 sequences are LGHNT and FRNRAP. Trimming removed 1 base at V and 6 bases at J, with 15 bases between.

This chain joins TRBV6-5 and TRBJ1-2; TRBD1 matches 7 bases. J lost 4 bases, V lost 5 bases, and 7 bases had no gene match. CDR3 length: 14 amino acids. Per the germline V gene, CDR1 is MNHEY and CDR2 is SVGAGI. The CDR3 region is CASSKRDSFYGYTF. CDR3 bases: TGTGCCAGCAGTAAACGGGACAGCTTCTATGGCTACACCTTC.

The rearrangement uses TRBV7-9 and TRBJ2-3; 9 bases fit TRBD1. The V gene end was trimmed by 5 bases and the J gene end by 4 bases; junction bases not matched to a gene: 7. This CDR3 spans 15 amino acids. Per germline, CDR1 SEHNR and CDR2 FQNEAQ (reference sequence). The CDR3: CASSLRDRAADTQYF. The CDR3 DNA reads as TGTGCCAGCAGCCTCCGGGACAGGGCAGCAGATACGCAGTATTTT.

The chain joins TRBV5-1 to TRBJ2-3; tentatively, D is TRBD1 (6 bases). Germline V CDR1 and CDR2: SGHRS, YFSETQ. The CDR3 sequence is 14 residues long. V lost 2 bases and J 2 bases, leaving 9 bases between the germline ends. The CDR3 loop reads CASSFKGDTDTQYF. The CDR3 coding sequence is TGCGCCAGCAGCTTTAAGGGGGACACAGATACGCAGTATTTT.

The rearrangement links TRBV19 to TRBJ2-1; 8 bases are shared with TRBD2. The CDR3 is 14 amino acids. CDR1 and CDR2 from the germline V gene are LNHDA and SQIVND (reference sequence). V lost 7 bases, J lost 7 bases, and 9 bases stayed unmatched. The CDR3 coding sequence is TGTGCCAGTACCCCGGGGGGGCCTCCAAATGAGCAGTTCTTC. Translated, it gives CASTPGGPPNEQFF.

This clone is a singleton in its sample. The rearrangement links TRBV19 to TRBJ1-2; 8 bases line up with TRBD1. This CDR3 has 14 residues. Germline-derived CDR1 and CDR2 are LNHDA and SQIVND (reference sequence). J gave up 3 bases and V 6 bases, and 6 bases lay outside the gene matches. CDR3 bases: TGTGCCAGTAGGGCGGACAGGGATGACTATGGCTACACCTTC. Amino acid sequence: CASRADRDDYGYTF.

The rearrangement links TRBV11-2 to TRBJ1-4, with TRBD1 matching over 8 bases. After removal of 4 bases from V and 11 bases from J, the junction contained 3 bases not matched to a gene. Germline V gives CDR1 SGHAT, CDR2 FQNNGV. This CDR3 has 12 amino acids. The CDR3 DNA reads as TGTGCCAGCAGCTCTGGACAGGGCAAACTGTTTTTT. It specifies CASSSGQGKLFF.

In its sample, this clone was seen once. This rearrangement joins TRBV7-2 to TRBJ2-7, with TRBD2 as a possible D gene (7 bases). The CDR3 loop spans 15 amino acids. CDR1 is SGHTA, CDR2 FQGNSA, per germline. The germline V and J ends were trimmed by 1 base and 2 bases, with 12 bases remaining between them. For the CDR3, the DNA is TGTGCCAGCAGCTTAGTGTCGGGGGGCCCCTACGAGCAGTACTTC. The encoded protein is CASSLVSGGPYEQYF.

The chain couples TRBV9 to TRBJ2-2; 9 nucleotides line up with TRBD1. The germline V gene has CDR1 SGDLS and CDR2 YYNGEE. J was trimmed by 7 bases and V by 6 bases; bases with no gene match: 7. The CDR3 loop spans 14 amino acids. The CDR3 region is CASTRDRVDGELFF. In nucleotides, the CDR3 is TGTGCCAGCACCAGGGACAGGGTAGACGGGGAGCTGTTTTTT.

The chain is built from TRBV28 and TRBJ1-5; no clear D gene. Germline values: CDR1 MDHEN, CDR2 SYDVKM. The CDR3 is 16 amino acids. V lost 11 bases and J 4 bases, leaving 24 bases between the germline ends. Here the CDR3 reads CAGGRRDFLRNQPQHF. CDR3 nucleotide sequence: TGTGCCGGCGGAAGGAGGGATTTTTTAAGGAATCAGCCCCAGCATTTT.

The chain is built from TRBV2 and TRBJ2-2, with D possibly TRBD1 on 5 matching bases. V lost 3 bases and J 11 bases, leaving 13 bases between the germline ends. Germline V gives CDR1 SNHLY, CDR2 FYNNEI. The CDR3 spans 13 residues. CDR3 in DNA: TGTGCCAGCAGTGACGAAAGAGACAGCGAGCTGTTTTTT. This codes for CASSDERDSELFF.

The chain links TRBV2 to TRBJ1-4; D unclear. This CDR3 comprises 15 residues. Looked up from germline, CDR1 is SNHLY and CDR2 is FYNNEI. The V end was cut by 2 bases, the J end by 8 bases, with 15 bases between. The CDR3 loop is CASSESRSGREKLFF. CDR3 coding DNA: TGTGCCAGCAGTGAATCTCGCTCCGGGCGGGAAAAACTGTTTTTT.

The V gene is TRBV2, the J gene TRBJ1-4; TRBD1 is a possible D gene (6 bases). Germline lookup yields CDR1 SNHLY and CDR2 FYNNEI. CDR3 size: 15 residues. V was trimmed by 4 bases and J by 4 bases, leaving 13 bases between them. The CDR3 coding sequence is TGTGCCAGCAGTGCTTTACAGGGCGGTAATGAAAAACTGTTTTTT. Translation gives CASSALQGGNEKLFF.

V is TRBV6-6 and J is TRBJ1-1; D remains unclear. The CDR3 consists of 13 residues. The V end was cut by 5 bases, the J end by 0 bases, with 7 bases between. In germline, CDR1 is MNHNY, CDR2 SVGAGI (reference sequence). CDR3 sequence (DNA): TGTGCCAGCAGTGAGCGATTGAACACTGAAGCTTTCTTT. It codes for CASSERLNTEAFF.

The chain joins TRBV5-1 to TRBJ1-4; 8 bases line up with TRBD1. This CDR3 spans 14 amino acids. V trimming: 3 bases; J trimming: 8 bases; junction bases outside the gene matches: 6. The germline V gene encodes CDR1 SGHRS and CDR2 YFSETQ. The CDR3 protein is CASSWTGITEKLFF. The CDR3 bases are TGCGCCAGCAGCTGGACAGGGATAACCGAAAAACTGTTTTTT.

The J gene is TRBJ1-1, the V gene TRBV19; TRBD1 is a possible D gene (5 bases). Trimming removed 10 bases from V and 4 bases from J, with 19 bases in between. Germline V gene data show CDR1 as LNHDA and CDR2 as SQIVND (reference sequence). This CDR3 region has 14 residues. This chain's CDR3 is CATKRRGDGTEAFF. CDR3 nucleotides: TGTGCCACCAAGAGACGGGGGGACGGCACTGAAGCTTTCTTT.

Notes on this clone: One junction end disagrees with the germline gene, perhaps due to a read error. This chain uses TRBV9 with TRBJ2-2; D might be TRBD1 (5 bases). This CDR3 region has 14 residues. CDR1 is SGDLS, CDR2 YYNGEE, per germline. The CDR3 region has the DNA TGTACCAGCAGCGTCCAGGGTTACGCCGGGGAGCTGTTTTTT. Its translation: CTSSVQGYAGELFF.

The genes are TRBV19 and TRBJ2-1; perhaps TRBD1 as D (6 bases). Germline CDR1 and CDR2: LNHDA and SQIVND (reference sequence). Trimming pared 7 bases from V and 3 bases from J, leaving 16 bases between. CDR3 length equals 15 residues. The CDR3: CASTYRGSLYNEQFF. CDR3 DNA: TGTGCCAGTACCTATAGGGGGAGCCTCTACAATGAGCAGTTCTTC.

CDR3 DNA sequence: TGTGCCAGCAGCAACCTAGGGGTAGATACGCAGTATTTT. It yields the protein CASSNLGVDTQYF. The chain recombines TRBV7-7 with TRBJ2-3; a weak D match, TRBD1 (5 bases). There are 13 residues in the CDR3. CDR1 is SSHAT and CDR2 is FNYEAQ in the germline V gene (reference sequence). V gave up 5 bases and J gave up 5 bases, with 11 bases separating them.

This chain joins TRBV4-2 and TRBJ2-3; D not certain. V lost 4 bases, J lost 2 bases, and 13 bases lay in between. The CDR3 has 15 residues. In germline, CDR1 is LGHNA, CDR2 YNFKEQ. In DNA, the CDR3 is TGTGCCAGCAGCCCGCTCGGGCCCGACACAGATACGCAGTATTTT. Its protein is CASSPLGPDTDTQYF.

This clone was found a few times. The chain is built from TRBV6-6 and TRBJ2-1, with D unclear. Trimming took 2 bases from V and 8 from J, leaving 7 bases between them. CDR3 length: 12 residues. The germline gives CDR1 MNHNY, CDR2 SVGAGI (reference sequence). DNA for the CDR3: TGTGCCAGCAGTTACGCTAAGGATGAGCAGTTCTTC. It translates to CASSYAKDEQFF.

The chain employs TRBV5-4 and TRBJ2-7; TRBD1 matches at 7 bases. The junction had 12 bases not matched to a gene; V was cut back by 3 bases and J by 3 bases. The germline CDR1 and CDR2 sequences are SGHNT and YYREEE (reference sequence). This CDR3 is built from 16 residues. The CDR3 DNA reads TGTGCCAGCAGCTCGGCGGACAGGATGGACTTCTACGAGCAGTACTTC. This translates into CASSSADRMDFYEQYF.

As DNA, the CDR3 is TGTGCCAGCAGCTCCGTTGAGGGCTATAAGCAGTATTTT. Protein product: CASSSVEGYKQYF. The chain is built from TRBV7-3 and TRBJ2-3; TRBD2 might be the D (5 bases). Germline lookup yields CDR1 SGHTA and CDR2 FQGTGA. The CDR3 runs to 13 residues. V shed 4 bases and J shed 11 bases, with 16 bases lying between them.

CDR3 in DNA: TGTGCCAGCAGCTTAGGACACATGAACACTGAAGCTTTCTTT. Its protein is CASSLGHMNTEAFF. The chain employs TRBV7-2 and TRBJ1-1; D not resolved. With 1 base removed from V and 0 bases from J, the gap between germline ends came to 6 bases. CDR1 SGHTA and CDR2 FQGNSA come from the germline V gene. This CDR3 region has 14 residues.

The chain uses TRBV7-5 and TRBJ2-3; the DNA was not compared with TRBD1, the D call given in the table. TRBV7-5 is classified as a pseudogene. The CDR3 length is 13 residues. As DNA, the CDR3 is TGTGCCAGCAGCTTACAGGACACAGATACGCAGTATTTT. Translation: CASSLQDTDTQYF.

The chain combines TRBV11-3 with TRBJ2-6, with a tentative D call TRBD1 (6 bases). The CDR3 loop spans 16 amino acids. Germline V gene data show CDR1 as SGHNT and CDR2 as YENEEA. The V gene lost 8 bases and the J gene lost 0 bases, with 14 bases spanning the gap. CDR3: CASAGATISGANVLTF. CDR3 DNA: TGTGCCAGCGCAGGGGCGACTATCTCTGGGGCCAACGTCCTGACTTTC.

This chain uses TRBV7-2 with TRBJ2-4, with 10 bases identical to TRBD1. This CDR3 spans 15 amino acids. The V segment lost 5 bases and the J segment 7 bases; nucleotides outside the gene matches: 8. Germline loops: CDR1 SGHTA, CDR2 FQGNSA. Here the CDR3 reads CASSPGQGVMNIQYF. The CDR3 nucleotides are TGTGCCAGCAGCCCCGGACAGGGGGTCATGAACATTCAGTACTTC. The full variable domain, rest sourced from reference TRBV7-2 and TRBJ2-4, is GAGVSQSPSNKVTEKGKDVELRCDPISGHTALYWYRQSLGQGLEFLIYFQGNSAPDKSGLPSDRFSAERTGGSVSTLTIQRTQQEDSAVYLCASSPGQGVMNIQYFGAGTRLSVL.